This TCR beta chain was profiled in a study of shared clonotypes between healthy human individuals. Donors, without exception, were Caucasian adults residing in Nashville, Tennessee. The ends were cut back, 6 bases at V and 4 bases at J, with 16 bases in the middle. This CDR3 region has 15 residues. CDR1 is MGHRA, CDR2 YSYEKL, per germline. Here immunoSEQ multiplex PCR was the method, and the copy in TCRdb shows in-frame clones only, minus some. The sample includes approximately 530,000 clones, approximately 94% of them seen just once. This clone was counted once. The sequenced sample was naive CD4+ T cells sorted from blood. Subset described: CD45RA+ positively selected. The source of this sequence is a woman aged 30 to 39 in good health. V and J are TRBV4-1 and TRBJ2-1; perhaps TRBD2 as D (5 bases). The CDR3 DNA follows: TGCGCCAGCAGAGGCGGGCTCTCGCCATACAATGAGCAGTTCTTC. Encoded protein: CASRGGLSPYNEQFF.